Sequencing of this T cell receptor beta chain was carried out in a study of blood T cell repertoires in COVID-19. Study information: Samples taken during acute and convalescent COVID-19 were collected in the United States, Italy and Spain. From T cells, B-cell-depleted T cells, or PBMCs came the material, which was cDNA or gDNA.

CDR3 length: 13 residues. V lost 0 bases to trimming and J lost 6 bases, with 5 bases between them. The germline V gene has CDR1 KGHDR and CDR2 SFDVKD. The Seattle patients, enrolled during active infection, were followed longitudinally. Original analysis: For nucleated cells, counts were estimated from reference gene primer amplification. Only in-frame clones appear in the TCRdb table, and some are missing; sequencing was by immunoSEQ multiplex PCR. That table furnishes V, J and clone size, whereas the DNA furnished D and trimming. This table has roughly 380,000 clones, roughly 90% appearing once. The specimen sequenced was peripheral blood. This clonotype was sampled from a woman aged 40 to 50 with COVID-19, enrolled during active disease. The chain is built from TRBV24-1 and TRBJ2-1, with D unresolved. The CDR3 spells CATSDLIGNEQFF. CDR3 DNA sequence: TGTGCCACCAGTGATTTGATCGGCAATGAGCAGTTCTTC.